The sequence of this TCR beta chain was determined in a study of PD-1 blockade in classical Hodgkin lymphoma. Across the whole study: Nivolumab was administered to patients intravenously at 3 mg/kg every 2 weeks.

Produced via immunoSEQ multiplex PCR; TCRdb's table is partial and in-frame only. The sample records tens of thousands of clones, about nine tenths being singletons. Whole-study findings and limits: Newly diagnosed and completely responding patients shared comparable baseline diversity. Only CD4+ TCR diversity, not CD8+, had risen significantly by C4D1.

Sample time point: cycle 4 day 1 (C4D1), after 6 weeks of nivolumab. Relapse after autologous stem cell transplantation occurred in every patient, and brentuximab vedotin exposure varied. Worth noting for this clone: Its antigen is unidentified.

Germline V lookup: CDR1 LGHNA, CDR2 YNFKEQ. Trimming cost V 1 base and J 5 bases, with 15 bases left between them. The CDR3 runs to 15 residues. The genes are TRBV4-2 and TRBJ2-7; the D call may be TRBD1 or TRBD2 (5 bases each). The specimen comprised peripheral blood mononuclear cells (PBMCs), sampled before the fourth cycle of nivolumab. The receptor was isolated from a human donor with classical Hodgkin lymphoma. This CDR3 reads CASSQGPGQVDEQYF. DNA for the CDR3: TGTGCCAGCAGCCAAGGACCGGGGCAAGTCGACGAGCAGTACTTC.